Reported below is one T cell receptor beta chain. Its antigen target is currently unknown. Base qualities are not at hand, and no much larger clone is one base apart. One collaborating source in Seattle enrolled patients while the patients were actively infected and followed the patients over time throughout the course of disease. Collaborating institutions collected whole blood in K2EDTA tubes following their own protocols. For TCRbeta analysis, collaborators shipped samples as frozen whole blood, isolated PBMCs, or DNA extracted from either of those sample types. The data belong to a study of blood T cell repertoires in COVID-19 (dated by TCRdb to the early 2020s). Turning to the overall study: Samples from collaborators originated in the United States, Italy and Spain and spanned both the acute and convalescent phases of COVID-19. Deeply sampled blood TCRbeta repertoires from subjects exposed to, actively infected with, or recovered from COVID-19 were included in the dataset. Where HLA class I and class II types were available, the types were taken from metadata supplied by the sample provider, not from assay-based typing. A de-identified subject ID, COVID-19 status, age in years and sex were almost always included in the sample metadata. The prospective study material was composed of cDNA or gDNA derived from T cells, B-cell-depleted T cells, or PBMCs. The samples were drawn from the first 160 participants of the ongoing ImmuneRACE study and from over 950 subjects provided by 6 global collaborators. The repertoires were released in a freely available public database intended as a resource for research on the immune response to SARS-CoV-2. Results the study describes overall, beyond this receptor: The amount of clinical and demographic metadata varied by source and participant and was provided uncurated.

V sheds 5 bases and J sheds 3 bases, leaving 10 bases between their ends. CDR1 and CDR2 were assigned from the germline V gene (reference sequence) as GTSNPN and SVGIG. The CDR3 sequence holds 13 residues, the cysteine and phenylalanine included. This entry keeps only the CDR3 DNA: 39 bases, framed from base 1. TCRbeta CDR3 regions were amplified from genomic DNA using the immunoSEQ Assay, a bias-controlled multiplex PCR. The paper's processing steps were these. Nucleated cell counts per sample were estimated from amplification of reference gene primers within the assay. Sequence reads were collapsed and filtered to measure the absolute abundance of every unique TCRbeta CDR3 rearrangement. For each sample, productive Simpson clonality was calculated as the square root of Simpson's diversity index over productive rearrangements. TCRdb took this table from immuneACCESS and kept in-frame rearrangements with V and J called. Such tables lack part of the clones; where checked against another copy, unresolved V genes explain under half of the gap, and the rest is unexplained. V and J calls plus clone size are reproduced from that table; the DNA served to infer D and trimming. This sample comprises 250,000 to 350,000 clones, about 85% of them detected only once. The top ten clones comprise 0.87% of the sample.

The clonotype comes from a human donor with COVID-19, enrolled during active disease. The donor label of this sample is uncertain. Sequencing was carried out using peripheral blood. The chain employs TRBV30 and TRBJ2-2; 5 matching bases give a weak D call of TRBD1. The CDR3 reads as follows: CAWHGQYTGELFF. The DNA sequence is TGTGCCTGGCATGGACAATACACCGGGGAGCTGTTTTTT. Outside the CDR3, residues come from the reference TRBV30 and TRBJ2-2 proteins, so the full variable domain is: SQTIHQWPATLVQPVGSPLSLECTVEGTSNPNLYWYRQAAGRGLQLLFYSVGIGQISSEVPQNLSASRPQDRQFILSSKKLLLSDSGFYLCAWHGQYTGELFFGEGSRLTVL.